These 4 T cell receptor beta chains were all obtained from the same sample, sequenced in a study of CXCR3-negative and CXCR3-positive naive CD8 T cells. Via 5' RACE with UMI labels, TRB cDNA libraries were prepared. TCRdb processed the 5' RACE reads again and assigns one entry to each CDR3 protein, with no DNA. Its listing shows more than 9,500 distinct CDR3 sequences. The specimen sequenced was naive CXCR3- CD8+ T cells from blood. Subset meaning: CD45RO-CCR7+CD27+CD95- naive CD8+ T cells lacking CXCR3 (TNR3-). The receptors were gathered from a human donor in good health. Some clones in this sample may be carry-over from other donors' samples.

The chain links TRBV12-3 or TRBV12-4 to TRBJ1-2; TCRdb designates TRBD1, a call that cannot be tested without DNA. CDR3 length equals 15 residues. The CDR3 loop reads CASSLGREPNYGYTF.

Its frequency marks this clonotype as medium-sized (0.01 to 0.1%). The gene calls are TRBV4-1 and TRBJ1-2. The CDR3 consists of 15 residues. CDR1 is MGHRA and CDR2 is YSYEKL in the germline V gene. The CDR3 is CASSQDSLAEYGYTF.

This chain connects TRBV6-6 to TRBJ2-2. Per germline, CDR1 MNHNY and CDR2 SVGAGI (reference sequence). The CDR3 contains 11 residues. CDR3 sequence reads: CASTGPGELFF.

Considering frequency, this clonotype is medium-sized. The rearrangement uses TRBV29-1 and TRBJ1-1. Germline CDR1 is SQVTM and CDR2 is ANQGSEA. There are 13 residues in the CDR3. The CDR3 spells CSADRAANTEAFF.